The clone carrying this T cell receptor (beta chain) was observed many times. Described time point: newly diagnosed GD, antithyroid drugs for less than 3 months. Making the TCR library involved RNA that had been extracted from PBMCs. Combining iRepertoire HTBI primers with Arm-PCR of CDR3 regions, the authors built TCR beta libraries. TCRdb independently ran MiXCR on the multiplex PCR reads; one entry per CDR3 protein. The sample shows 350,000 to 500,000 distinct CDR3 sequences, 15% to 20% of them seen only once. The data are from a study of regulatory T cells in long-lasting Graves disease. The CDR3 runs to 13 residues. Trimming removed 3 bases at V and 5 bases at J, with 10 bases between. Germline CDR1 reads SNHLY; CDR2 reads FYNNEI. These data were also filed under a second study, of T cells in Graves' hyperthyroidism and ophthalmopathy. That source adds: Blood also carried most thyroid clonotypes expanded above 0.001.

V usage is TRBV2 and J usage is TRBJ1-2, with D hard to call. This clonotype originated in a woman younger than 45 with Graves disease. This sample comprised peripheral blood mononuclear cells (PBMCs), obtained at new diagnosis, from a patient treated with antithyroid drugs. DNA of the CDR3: TGTGCCAGCAGTGAGGGCACCGGTTATGGCTACACCTTC. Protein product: CASSEGTGYGYTF.